These T cell receptor beta chains were read from a single sample in a study of vaccination effects on CD4 cells after COVID-19. Data came from immunoSEQ multiplex PCR; TCRdb stores just in-frame clones and leaves some out. The data contain approximately 70,000 clones, 65% to 80% of them singletons. Their recognized antigens are unknown. Source: CD4+ T cells from PBMCs cultured without peptide, taken after COVID-19 vaccination. The receptors were sampled from a human donor who received a COVID-19 vaccine. CDR3s include the opening cysteine and the closing phenylalanine or tryptophan. Each record gives: D gene, J gene, V gene, clone size, CDR3 DNA, CDR3 protein. A D gene is named only where the DNA matches it firmly. The size of a clone is reported for some rows only, either as once, few or many, or as a class for expanded clones.

d_call: -; j_call: TRBJ2-3; v_call: TRBV5-1; clone_size: -; cdr3_nt: TGCGCCAGCAGCCGAGTCAGGGGAAGCACAGATACGCAGTATTTT; cdr3_aa: CASSRVRGSTDTQYF
d_call: -; j_call: TRBJ1-1; v_call: TRBV7-2; clone_size: -; cdr3_nt: TGTGCCAGCACCTTTTCAGGGCAGAACACTGAAGCTTTCTTT; cdr3_aa: CASTFSGQNTEAFF
d_call: -; j_call: TRBJ1-1; v_call: TRBV3-1/TRBV3-2; clone_size: -; cdr3_nt: TGTGCCAGCAGCCCCTCAGATATGATGAACACTGAAGCTTTCTTT; cdr3_aa: CASSPSDMMNTEAFF
d_call: -; j_call: TRBJ2-1; v_call: TRBV15; clone_size: -; cdr3_nt: TGTGCCACCGGCGTCGAGGGAGCTAAGTACAATGAGCAGTTCTTC; cdr3_aa: CATGVEGAKYNEQFF
d_call: -; j_call: TRBJ1-5; v_call: TRBV30; clone_size: few; cdr3_nt: TGTGCCTGGAGTGGGGATAGCAATCAGCCCCAGCATTTT; cdr3_aa: CAWSGDSNQPQHF
d_call: -; j_call: TRBJ1-2; v_call: TRBV4-3; clone_size: -; cdr3_nt: TGCGCCAGCAGCCAAGTTCTGGGGCCGGATGGCTACACCTTC; cdr3_aa: CASSQVLGPDGYTF
d_call: -; j_call: TRBJ1-2; v_call: TRBV18; clone_size: -; cdr3_nt: TGTGCCAGCTCACCACTTCCGCCGGGCCACGCTAACTATGGCTACACCTTC; cdr3_aa: CASSPLPPGHANYGYTF
d_call: -; j_call: TRBJ2-3; v_call: TRBV12-5; clone_size: -; cdr3_nt: TGTGCTAGTGGTTTGTCGGGGACAACAGATACGCAGTATTTT; cdr3_aa: CASGLSGTTDTQYF
d_call: -; j_call: TRBJ1-5; v_call: TRBV7-9; clone_size: few; cdr3_nt: TGTGCCAGCAGTCGTGAATATCAGCCCCAGCATTTT; cdr3_aa: CASSREYQPQHF
d_call: -; j_call: TRBJ2-5; v_call: TRBV5-1; clone_size: -; cdr3_nt: TGCGCCAGCAGCGCCACCCAGGGATACCAAGAGACCCAGTACTTC; cdr3_aa: CASSATQGYQETQYF
d_call: TRBD1; j_call: TRBJ1-1; v_call: TRBV11-2; clone_size: few; cdr3_nt: TGTGCCAGCAGCTTAACCTTCAGGGGGCATATCACTGAAGCTTTCTTT; cdr3_aa: CASSLTFRGHITEAFF
d_call: TRBD1; j_call: TRBJ1-3; v_call: TRBV10-3; clone_size: -; cdr3_nt: TGTGCCATCAGTGAACAAGGGGGCTTTGGAAACACCATATATTTT; cdr3_aa: CAISEQGGFGNTIYF
d_call: TRBD1; j_call: TRBJ2-5; v_call: TRBV6-6; clone_size: -; cdr3_nt: TGTGCCAGCCGGGACAGGGGACGGGAGACCCAGTACTTC; cdr3_aa: CASRDRGRETQYF
d_call: TRBD2; j_call: TRBJ2-2; v_call: TRBV7-2; clone_size: -; cdr3_nt: TGTGCCAGCAGCTTACTCGGGGGGGCGAACACCGGGGAGCTGTTTTTT; cdr3_aa: CASSLLGGANTGELFF
d_call: TRBD1; j_call: TRBJ1-5; v_call: TRBV2; clone_size: -; cdr3_nt: TGTGCCAGCAGCCAATACAGGGGGATCAATCAGCCCCAGCATTTT; cdr3_aa: CASSQYRGINQPQHF
d_call: TRBD2; j_call: TRBJ2-6; v_call: TRBV7-3; clone_size: few; cdr3_nt: TGTGCCAGTGGGACTAGCGGGGGGGCAACTGGGGCCAACGTCCTGACTTTC; cdr3_aa: CASGTSGGATGANVLTF
d_call: -; j_call: TRBJ1-3; v_call: TRBV30; clone_size: few; cdr3_nt: TGTGCCTGGAGTGCAGGAAACACCATATATTTT; cdr3_aa: CAWSAGNTIYF
d_call: TRBD2; j_call: TRBJ2-2; v_call: TRBV28; clone_size: few; cdr3_nt: TGTGCCAGCATCACGGGACTAGCGGGGACGAACACCGGGGAGCTGTTTTTT; cdr3_aa: CASITGLAGTNTGELFF
d_call: TRBD1; j_call: TRBJ2-1; v_call: TRBV5-1; clone_size: -; cdr3_nt: TGCGCCAGCAGCTTGATGGGGGACAGCTACAATGAGCAGTTCTTC; cdr3_aa: CASSLMGDSYNEQFF
d_call: TRBD1; j_call: TRBJ2-2; v_call: TRBV19; clone_size: once; cdr3_nt: TGTGCCAGTAGTATAGGGTATCGGACAGGGAAGGGCGGGGAGCTGTTTTTT; cdr3_aa: CASSIGYRTGKGGELFF
d_call: -; j_call: TRBJ1-1; v_call: TRBV7-9; clone_size: -; cdr3_nt: TGTGCCAGCAGCTATAACCGGGGTAGCGCTGAAGCTTTCTTT; cdr3_aa: CASSYNRGSAEAFF
d_call: -; j_call: TRBJ1-5; v_call: TRBV19; clone_size: once; cdr3_nt: TGTGCCAGTAGAACGGACGGTCAGCCCCAGCATTTT; cdr3_aa: CASRTDGQPQHF
d_call: -; j_call: TRBJ1-4; v_call: TRBV12-5; clone_size: -; cdr3_nt: TGTGCTAGTGGTTTGGCCACGACGAGAGACTTATTTTTT; cdr3_aa: CASGLATTRDLFF
d_call: -; j_call: TRBJ1-3; v_call: TRBV6-5; clone_size: -; cdr3_nt: TGTGCCAGCAGTTACTCGTCCTCCGGGGGGAGAAACACCATATATTTT; cdr3_aa: CASSYSSSGGRNTIYF
d_call: -; j_call: TRBJ1-5; v_call: TRBV7-2; clone_size: -; cdr3_nt: TGTGCCAGCAGCACCGACGCCGTAAACAGTAATCAGCCCCAGCATTTT; cdr3_aa: CASSTDAVNSNQPQHF
d_call: TRBD1; j_call: TRBJ2-3; v_call: TRBV25-1; clone_size: -; cdr3_nt: TGTGCCAGCAGTACCCGACAGGGGGCCGAAGATACGCAGTATTTT; cdr3_aa: CASSTRQGAEDTQYF
d_call: TRBD1; j_call: TRBJ2-5; v_call: TRBV7-2; clone_size: -; cdr3_nt: TGTGCCAGCAGCCTGGGACAGACTCAAGAGACCCAGTACTTC; cdr3_aa: CASSLGQTQETQYF
d_call: -; j_call: TRBJ2-3; v_call: TRBV3-1/TRBV3-2; clone_size: -; cdr3_nt: TGTGCCAGCAGCCAAGGTAGGGGGGGGAGCACAGATACGCAGTATTTT; cdr3_aa: CASSQGRGGSTDTQYF
d_call: TRBD1; j_call: TRBJ1-1; v_call: TRBV18; clone_size: -; cdr3_nt: TGTGCCAGCTCAACATACCGGGACAGGGCCGAAGCTTTCTTT; cdr3_aa: CASSTYRDRAEAFF
d_call: -; j_call: TRBJ1-1; v_call: TRBV13; clone_size: -; cdr3_nt: TGTGCCAGCAGCTGGCCCCCTATAATGAACACTGAAGCTTTCTTT; cdr3_aa: CASSWPPIMNTEAFF
d_call: -; j_call: TRBJ2-1; v_call: TRBV7-8; clone_size: -; cdr3_nt: TGTGCCAGCAGCTTAGGGGGCTTGGACAATGAGCAGTTCTTC; cdr3_aa: CASSLGGLDNEQFF
d_call: TRBD2; j_call: TRBJ2-1; v_call: TRBV29-1; clone_size: -; cdr3_nt: TGCAGCGTTCAGCGGGGGACCTCGTACAATGAGCAGTTCTTC; cdr3_aa: CSVQRGTSYNEQFF
d_call: TRBD1; j_call: TRBJ1-4; v_call: TRBV14; clone_size: -; cdr3_nt: TGTGCCAGCAGCCGTAGACAGGGAGGAGCGACTAATGAAAAACTGTTTTTT; cdr3_aa: CASSRRQGGATNEKLFF
d_call: TRBD2; j_call: TRBJ2-2; v_call: TRBV5-1; clone_size: -; cdr3_nt: TGCGCCAGCAGCTTGGCGGCTAGCGGGGCCGACACCGGGGAGCTGTTTTTT; cdr3_aa: CASSLAASGADTGELFF
d_call: -; j_call: TRBJ1-3; v_call: TRBV21-1; clone_size: -; cdr3_nt: TGTGCCGGAGGACAGGCCAGACCCTCTGGAAACACCATATATTTT; cdr3_aa: CAGGQARPSGNTIYF
d_call: -; j_call: TRBJ2-2; v_call: TRBV4-1; clone_size: -; cdr3_nt: TGCGCCAGCAGCCGGGGGTGGACGATTTACACCGGGGAGCTGTTTTTT; cdr3_aa: CASSRGWTIYTGELFF
d_call: -; j_call: TRBJ1-2; v_call: TRBV12-3/TRBV12-4; clone_size: -; cdr3_nt: TGTGCCAGCAGTTTTCCGCCGCGTGGGACCTTC; cdr3_aa: CASSFPPRGTF
d_call: -; j_call: TRBJ1-1; v_call: TRBV5-1; clone_size: -; cdr3_nt: TGCGCCAGCAGCTTGGGGGGTACCGCTGAAGCTTTCTTT; cdr3_aa: CASSLGGTAEAFF
d_call: -; j_call: TRBJ1-2; v_call: TRBV4-2; clone_size: -; cdr3_nt: TGTGCCAGCAGCCCGTCGGGGTCGGGCGTGGGCTACACCTTC; cdr3_aa: CASSPSGSGVGYTF
d_call: TRBD1; j_call: TRBJ1-4; v_call: TRBV7-2; clone_size: -; cdr3_nt: TGTGCCAGCAGCACCGGGACAGGGGTTGAAAAACTGTTTTTT; cdr3_aa: CASSTGTGVEKLFF
d_call: TRBD1; j_call: TRBJ1-6; v_call: TRBV14; clone_size: -; cdr3_nt: TGTGCCAGCAGCCGGCATACAGGGGGCAATTCACCCCTCCACTTT; cdr3_aa: CASSRHTGGNSPLHF
d_call: -; j_call: TRBJ1-5; v_call: TRBV4-1; clone_size: -; cdr3_nt: TGCGCCAGCAGCCATCAAAATCAGCCCCAGCATTTT; cdr3_aa: CASSHQNQPQHF
d_call: TRBD1; j_call: TRBJ1-2; v_call: TRBV9; clone_size: few; cdr3_nt: TGTGCCAGCTCTCCGGGACAGGGAAACTATGGCTACACCTTC; cdr3_aa: CASSPGQGNYGYTF